This TCR beta chain was sequenced in a study of blood T cell repertoires in COVID-19. Study overall: There were acute and convalescent COVID-19 samples, and they came from the United States, Italy and Spain. PBMCs, B-cell-depleted T cells, or T cells provided the cDNA or gDNA that made up the material.

Original processing notes: How many nucleated cells were present was estimated from reference gene primer amplification. Generated by immunoSEQ multiplex PCR, the TCRdb table keeps only in-frame clones and is missing some. V and J calls and clone size are those listed in that table; D and trimming were worked out from the DNA. Of more than 45,000 clones detected, approximately 83% appear once; the ten largest clones hold roughly a tenth. The CDR3 has 15 amino acids. Seattle's enrolled individuals joined amid active infection and were then monitored longitudinally. What was sequenced was peripheral blood. The TCR sequence derives from an elderly man with COVID-19, enrolled during active disease. The chain has TRBV21-1 and TRBJ2-7; TRBD2, the D gene given by the table, was not confirmed from the DNA. TRBV21-1 counts as a pseudogene. The CDR3 coding sequence is TGTGCCAGCAGCAAAGAAGGAGGGTCCGCCTACGAGCAGTACGTC. Translation: CASSKEGGSAYEQYV.